The rows below give T cell receptor beta chains drawn from one sample of a study of OX40 agonist ivuxolimab in advanced cancers. Produced via immunoSEQ multiplex PCR; TCRdb's table is partial and in-frame only. This table has 70,000 to 95,000 clones, around nine tenths appearing once. The material was CD4+ or CD8+ T cells sorted from blood, obtained in a trial of the OX40 agonist ivuxolimab. The receptors shown here come from an adult with an advanced solid tumor such as melanoma, head and neck, liver or kidney cancer. Both conserved end residues are part of each CDR3. The D gene is left open where the match is weak. Only some rows state a clone size, as once, few, many or a class for expanded clones.

v_call	j_call	clone_size	d_call	cdr3_aa	cdr3_nt
TRBV10-1	TRBJ2-7	NA	TRBD2	CASSIGGGTYEQYF	TGCGCCAGCAGTATTGGCGGGGGAACCTACGAGCAGTACTTC
TRBV5-6	TRBJ2-7	NA	TRBD1	CASSWGQGASYEQYF	TGTGCCAGCAGCTGGGGACAGGGGGCTAGCTACGAGCAGTACTTC
TRBV5-6	TRBJ1-2	NA	NA	CASSLEGMVRYGYTF	TGTGCCAGCAGCTTGGAGGGGATGGTTCGGTATGGCTACACCTTC
TRBV28	TRBJ1-3	NA	NA	CASRLQGSGNTIYF	TGTGCCAGCAGACTACAGGGATCTGGAAACACCATATATTTT
TRBV5-1	TRBJ2-3	NA	TRBD1	CASSLALGQGADTQYF	TGCGCCAGCAGCTTGGCCCTGGGTCAGGGGGCAGATACGCAGTATTTT
TRBV5-1	TRBJ1-2	NA	TRBD1	CASSEQGQSNYGYTF	TGCGCCAGCAGCGAGCAGGGACAGTCTAACTATGGCTACACCTTC
TRBV4-1	TRBJ1-1	NA	NA	CASSQESQMISKAFF	TGCGCCAGCAGCCAAGAGTCGCAGATGATCAGTAAAGCTTTCTTT
TRBV19	TRBJ2-7	NA	TRBD1	CASSIQGAYEQYF	TGTGCCAGTAGTATTCAGGGGGCCTACGAGCAGTACTTC
TRBV7-3	TRBJ2-7	NA	TRBD1	CASGRSGTGEEQYF	TGTGCCAGCGGCCGGTCCGGGACAGGGGAGGAGCAGTACTTC
TRBV19	TRBJ2-1	NA	TRBD2	CASSPQAGAHNEQFF	TGTGCCAGTAGCCCTCAAGCGGGGGCCCACAATGAGCAGTTCTTC
TRBV7-8	TRBJ2-4	once	NA	CASSSRGGLAKNIQYF	TGTGCCAGCAGCTCCCGCGGGGGCCTAGCCAAAAACATTCAGTACTTC
TRBV7-6	TRBJ2-1	NA	NA	CASSHNNEQFF	TGTGCCAGCAGCCACAACAATGAGCAGTTCTTC
TRBV19	TRBJ2-7	NA	TRBD1	CASSIEPGQGSGEQYF	TGTGCCAGTAGTATAGAACCGGGACAGGGATCCGGCGAGCAGTACTTC
TRBV27	TRBJ2-6	NA	TRBD1	CASRDRGLANVLTF	TGTGCCAGCAGAGACAGGGGATTGGCCAACGTCCTGACTTTC
TRBV2	TRBJ1-5	NA	NA	CASSVWGTEQPQHF	TGTGCCAGCAGTGTGTGGGGGACCGAGCAGCCCCAGCATTTT
TRBV14	TRBJ2-2	NA	TRBD2	CASSLGLAVNTGELFF	TGTGCCAGCAGCCTGGGGCTAGCGGTTAACACCGGGGAGCTGTTTTTT
TRBV28	TRBJ1-2	NA	NA	CASSLLKGEGYTF	TGTGCCAGCAGTTTATTGAAAGGGGAGGGCTACACCTTC
TRBV19	TRBJ1-1	NA	NA	CASSITSLRADEAFF	TGTGCCAGTAGTATTACCAGCCTCCGGGCTGATGAAGCTTTCTTT
TRBV6-5	TRBJ1-3	NA	NA	CASSYSGVSGNTIYF	TGTGCCAGCAGTTACTCGGGTGTCTCTGGAAACACCATATATTTT
TRBV9	TRBJ1-6	few	TRBD1	CASSAGQGRSPLHF	TGTGCCAGCAGCGCAGGACAGGGTCGGTCACCCCTCCACTTT
TRBV16	TRBJ1-4	few	NA	CASSQSLLTEKLFF	TGTGCCAGCAGCCAATCGCTCCTGACAGAAAAACTGTTTTTT
TRBV18	TRBJ1-2	NA	TRBD1	CASSPTADRGNGYTF	TGTGCCAGCTCACCTACCGCCGACAGGGGTAATGGCTACACCTTC
TRBV6-1	TRBJ1-2	once	NA	CASSEAWTVVRGYTF	TGTGCCAGCAGTGAAGCCTGGACCGTCGTCAGAGGCTACACCTTC
TRBV2	TRBJ2-7	NA	NA	CASRAGSGYEQYF	TGTGCCAGCAGGGCGGGTAGCGGATACGAGCAGTACTTC
TRBV5-1	TRBJ2-7	NA	NA	CASSPGQSPTYEQYF	TGCGCCAGCAGCCCCGGACAGTCCCCCACCTACGAGCAGTACTTC
TRBV27	TRBJ2-1	NA	NA	CASSLSAAGDSYEQFF	TGTGCCAGCAGTTTATCGGCGGCAGGGGATTCCTATGAGCAGTTCTTC
TRBV11-2	TRBJ2-7	few	NA	CASSPLSLGQARSYEQYF	TGTGCCAGCAGCCCCTTATCCCTTGGGCAGGCCCGATCCTACGAGCAGTACTTC
TRBV6-6	TRBJ1-1	NA	NA	CASSYGMGQNTEAFF	TGTGCCAGCAGTTACGGGATGGGGCAGAACACTGAAGCTTTCTTT
TRBV9	TRBJ1-2	NA	TRBD1	CASSGRGQGASHHPANYGYTF	TGTGCCAGCAGCGGACGGGGACAGGGGGCTTCACACCATCCAGCTAACTATGGCTACACCTTC
TRBV7-9	TRBJ1-5	NA	TRBD1	CASSLEGQPNQPQHF	TGTGCCAGCAGCTTAGAGGGACAGCCCAATCAGCCCCAGCATTTT
TRBV6-1	TRBJ1-1	NA	NA	CASSEGLGWDTEAFF	TGTGCCAGCAGTGAGGGTCTGGGCTGGGACACTGAAGCTTTCTTT
TRBV5-5	TRBJ2-7	NA	TRBD2	CASSIGLEGGEQYF	TGTGCCAGCAGCATCGGACTAGAAGGCGGCGAGCAGTACTTC
TRBV18	TRBJ1-4	once	NA	CASSPVTTNEKLFF	TGTGCCAGCTCACCAGTTACAACTAATGAAAAACTGTTTTTT
TRBV18	TRBJ2-3	NA	TRBD1	CASSPGQGPDTQYF	TGTGCCAGCTCACCCGGACAGGGCCCAGATACGCAGTATTTT
TRBV21-1	TRBJ2-1	NA	NA	CASFGRDRVNEQFF	TGTGCCAGCTTCGGGCGGGACAGGGTCAATGAGCAGTTCTTC
TRBV4-1	TRBJ2-1	NA	NA	CASSQARIRGDNEQFF	TGCGCCAGCAGCCAAGCCCGAATCCGTGGAGACAATGAGCAGTTCTTC
TRBV5-4	TRBJ2-7	once	TRBD1	CASSPSGTGDYEQYF	TGTGCCAGCAGTCCCTCCGGGACAGGGGACTACGAGCAGTACTTC
TRBV5-5	TRBJ2-3	NA	TRBD1	CASSVGDRGITDTQYF	TGTGCCAGCAGCGTGGGGGACAGGGGGATCACGGATACGCAGTATTTT
TRBV9	TRBJ2-5	NA	TRBD2	CASSVEAGATGETQYF	TGTGCCAGCAGCGTAGAAGCGGGAGCCACGGGGGAGACCCAGTACTTC
TRBV19	TRBJ2-7	NA	TRBD2	CASSPLAGAYEQYF	TGTGCCAGTAGTCCCCTAGCGGGAGCCTACGAGCAGTACTTC
TRBV7-2	TRBJ1-2	NA	NA	CASSFSQTYGYTF	TGTGCCAGCAGCTTTAGCCAAACCTATGGCTACACCTTC
TRBV27	TRBJ2-2	NA	TRBD1	CASLLTGAVNTGELFF	TGTGCCAGCCTCCTTACAGGGGCCGTGAACACCGGGGAGCTGTTTTTT
TRBV19	TRBJ2-7	few	TRBD1	CASSGPGQHYEQYF	TGTGCCAGTAGTGGTCCGGGACAGCACTACGAGCAGTACTTC
TRBV7-3	TRBJ2-2	NA	NA	CASSLSGVGGELFF	TGTGCCAGCAGCTTGTCGGGAGTGGGCGGGGAGCTGTTTTTT
TRBV7-9	TRBJ2-1	NA	TRBD2	CASSSGLAGTNEQFF	TGTGCCAGCAGCTCGGGACTAGCGGGGACCAATGAGCAGTTCTTC
TRBV7-6	TRBJ1-5	NA	NA	CASSLRASQPQHF	TGTGCCAGCAGCCTGCGGGCCAGTCAGCCCCAGCATTTT
TRBV5-4	TRBJ1-6	NA	NA	CASSLVGSYNSPLHF	TGTGCCAGCAGCTTGGTAGGGTCGTATAATTCACCCCTCCACTTT
TRBV28	TRBJ2-3	NA	NA	CASSLNPAVSADTQYF	TGTGCCAGCAGTTTAAACCCTGCCGTCTCTGCAGATACGCAGTATTTT
TRBV10-3	TRBJ1-2	NA	TRBD1	CAISGTGVLPNYGYTF	TGTGCCATCAGTGGGACAGGGGTCCTCCCTAACTATGGCTACACCTTC
TRBV6-5	TRBJ2-5	NA	NA	CASSPRVQETQYF	TGTGCCAGCAGCCCGCGCGTACAAGAGACCCAGTACTTC
TRBV7-9	TRBJ2-3	NA	TRBD2	CASSLASGAIITDTQYF	TGTGCCAGCAGCTTAGCGAGCGGGGCGATTATCACAGATACGCAGTATTTT
TRBV10-1	TRBJ2-2	NA	TRBD1	CASSLDRGRGGELFF	TGCGCCAGCAGCCTTGACAGGGGTCGCGGCGGGGAGCTGTTTTTT
TRBV30	TRBJ1-2	NA	NA	CAWSPQGYGYTF	TGTGCCTGGAGTCCCCAAGGCTATGGCTACACCTTC
TRBV4-1	TRBJ2-1	NA	NA	CASSQDLATEQFF	TGCGCCAGCAGCCAAGATCTAGCGACTGAGCAGTTCTTC